The T cell receptor beta chain under discussion was sequenced for a study of blood T cell repertoires in COVID-19 (TCRdb year 2020). Describing the broader study: Samples from collaborators originated in the United States, Italy and Spain and spanned both the acute and convalescent phases of COVID-19. The prospective study material was composed of cDNA or gDNA derived from T cells, B-cell-depleted T cells, or PBMCs. Subjects who had been exposed to COVID-19, were actively infected with it, or had recovered from it provided the deeply sampled blood TCRbeta repertoires that made up the dataset. The repertoires were released in a freely available public database meant as a resource for research on the immune response to SARS-CoV-2. The samples were drawn from the first 160 participants of the ongoing ImmuneRACE study and from 1,254 subjects provided by 6 global collaborators. The sample metadata nearly always contained a de-identified subject ID, COVID-19 status, age in years and sex. Where available, HLA class I and class II types were taken from metadata supplied by the sample provider and were not determined by assay-based typing.

In the prospective study, participants were about 18 to 95 years old, resided in 20 to 30 geographic areas of the United States, and were enrolled through a virtual design. Cohort assignment in the prospective study relied on participant-reported clinical history from a screening survey and a study questionnaire. Mobile phlebotomists in the prospective study collected whole blood, serum and a nasopharyngeal or oropharyngeal swab from every participant. Participants in the prospective study had the option to provide additional blood draws and questionnaires over an approximately 2-month period. Before DNA extraction, prospective study blood samples were shipped either frozen or at room temperature. Worth noting for this clone: The antigen this receptor binds is unknown. Base qualities are not at hand, and no much larger clone is one base apart.

Looking up the germline V gene yields CDR1 MNHEY and CDR2 SVGEGT. Clipping removes 5 bases from V and 6 bases from J, with 7 as the unmatched junction base count. CDR3 length: 14 amino acids, cysteine to phenylalanine. Just the 42-base CDR3 DNA is kept, in frame starting at base 1. Results the study describes overall, beyond this receptor: The quantity of clinical and demographic metadata differed by source and by participant and was supplied without curation.

The immunoSEQ Assay, a bias-controlled multiplex PCR, was used to amplify TCRbeta CDR3 regions from genomic DNA. As for how the authors treated the data: Within the assay, amplification of reference gene primers was used to estimate how many nucleated cells each sample contained. To quantify the absolute abundance of each unique TCRbeta CDR3 rearrangement, sequence reads were collapsed and filtered. For each sample, productive Simpson clonality was calculated as the square root of Simpson's diversity index over productive rearrangements. TCRdb stores this immuneACCESS table with in-frame sequences only. Part of the clones is absent; in the studies checked, under half of the shortfall reflects unresolved V genes, and no reason is known for the rest. V, J and clone size are those of that table, while D and trimming were read from the DNA. For this sample the table gives roughly 240,000 clones, of which roughly 85% were detected only once. The ten largest clonotypes hold 8.5% to 9.5% of the sample.

This sequence originates from a woman aged 45-60 years with acute COVID-19. Material: PBMCs or T cells enriched from blood (not recorded which). The V gene is TRBV6-2 or TRBV6-3 and the J gene is TRBJ1-1; 9 of the junction bases match TRBD1. The CDR3 sequence is CASSRQGEIAEAFF. The sequence in DNA is TGTGCCAGCAGTCGACAGGGGGAAATCGCTGAAGCTTTCTTT.